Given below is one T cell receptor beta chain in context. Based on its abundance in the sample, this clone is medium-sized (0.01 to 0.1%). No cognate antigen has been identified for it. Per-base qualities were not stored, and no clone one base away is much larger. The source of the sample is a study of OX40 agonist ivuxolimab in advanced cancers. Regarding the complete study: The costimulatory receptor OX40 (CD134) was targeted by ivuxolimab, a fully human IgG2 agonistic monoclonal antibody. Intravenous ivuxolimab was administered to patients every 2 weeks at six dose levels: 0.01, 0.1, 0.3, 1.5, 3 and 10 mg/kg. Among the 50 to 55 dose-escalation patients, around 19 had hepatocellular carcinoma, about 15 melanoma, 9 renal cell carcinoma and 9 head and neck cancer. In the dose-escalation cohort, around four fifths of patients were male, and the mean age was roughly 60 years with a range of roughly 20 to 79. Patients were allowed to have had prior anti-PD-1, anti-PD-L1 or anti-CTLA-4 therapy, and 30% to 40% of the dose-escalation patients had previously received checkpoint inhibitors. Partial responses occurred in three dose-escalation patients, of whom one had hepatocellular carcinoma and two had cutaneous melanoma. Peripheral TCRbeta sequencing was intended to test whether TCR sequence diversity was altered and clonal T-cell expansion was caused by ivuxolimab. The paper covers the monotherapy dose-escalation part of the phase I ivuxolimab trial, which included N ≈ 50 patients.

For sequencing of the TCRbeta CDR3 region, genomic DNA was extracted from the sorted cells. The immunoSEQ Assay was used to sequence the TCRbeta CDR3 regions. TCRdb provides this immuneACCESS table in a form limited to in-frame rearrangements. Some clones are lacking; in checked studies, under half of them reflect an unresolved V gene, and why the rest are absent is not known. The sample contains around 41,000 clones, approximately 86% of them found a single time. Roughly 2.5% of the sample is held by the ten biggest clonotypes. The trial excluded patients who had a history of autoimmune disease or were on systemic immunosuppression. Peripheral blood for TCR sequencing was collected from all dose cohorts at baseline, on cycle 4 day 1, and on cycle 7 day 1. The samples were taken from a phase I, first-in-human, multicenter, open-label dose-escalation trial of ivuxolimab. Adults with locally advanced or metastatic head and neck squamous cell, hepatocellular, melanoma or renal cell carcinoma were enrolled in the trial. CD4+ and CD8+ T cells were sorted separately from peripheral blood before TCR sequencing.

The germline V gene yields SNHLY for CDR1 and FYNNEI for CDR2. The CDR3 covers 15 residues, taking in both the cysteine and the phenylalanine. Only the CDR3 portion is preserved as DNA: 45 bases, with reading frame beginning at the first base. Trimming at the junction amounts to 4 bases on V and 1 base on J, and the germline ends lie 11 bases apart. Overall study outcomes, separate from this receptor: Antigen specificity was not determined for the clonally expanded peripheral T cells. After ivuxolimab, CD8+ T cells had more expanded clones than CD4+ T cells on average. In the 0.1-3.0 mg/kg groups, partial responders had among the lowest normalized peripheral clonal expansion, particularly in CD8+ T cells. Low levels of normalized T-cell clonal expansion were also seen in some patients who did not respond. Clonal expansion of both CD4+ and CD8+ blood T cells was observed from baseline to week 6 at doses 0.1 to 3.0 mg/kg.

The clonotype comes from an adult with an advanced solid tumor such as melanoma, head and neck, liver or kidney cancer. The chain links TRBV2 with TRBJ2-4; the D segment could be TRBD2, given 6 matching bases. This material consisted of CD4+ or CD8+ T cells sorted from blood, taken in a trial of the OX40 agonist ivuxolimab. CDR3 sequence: CASSGGVVAKNIQYF. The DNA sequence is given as TGTGCCAGCAGTGGGGGGGTAGTCGCCAAAAACATTCAGTACTTC.